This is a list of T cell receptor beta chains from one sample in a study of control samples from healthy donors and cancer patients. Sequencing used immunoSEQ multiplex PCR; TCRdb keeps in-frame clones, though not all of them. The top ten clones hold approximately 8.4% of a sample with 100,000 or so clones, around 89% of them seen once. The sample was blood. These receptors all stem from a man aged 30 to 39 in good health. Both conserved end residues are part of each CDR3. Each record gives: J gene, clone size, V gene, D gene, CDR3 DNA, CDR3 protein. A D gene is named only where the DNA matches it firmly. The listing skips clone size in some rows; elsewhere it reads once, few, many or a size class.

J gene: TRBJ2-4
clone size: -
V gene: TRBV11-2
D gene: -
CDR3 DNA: TGTGCCAGCAGTACTAGACAGGTACTAGCCAAAAACATTCAGTACTTC
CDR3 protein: CASSTRQVLAKNIQYF

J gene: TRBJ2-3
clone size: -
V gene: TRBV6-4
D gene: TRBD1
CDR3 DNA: TGTGCCAGCAGCCTAGGACAGGGCGGGAATACGCAGTATTTT
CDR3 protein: CASSLGQGGNTQYF

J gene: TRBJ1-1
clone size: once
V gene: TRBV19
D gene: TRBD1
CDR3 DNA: TGTGCCAGTAGTACCGGGACAGGGGTCCCTATCGCTGAAGCTTTCTTT
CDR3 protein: CASSTGTGVPIAEAFF

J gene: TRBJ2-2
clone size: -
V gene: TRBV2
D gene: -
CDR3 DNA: TGTGCCAGCAGTGAAGTCGTGAGGGAGCTGTTTTTT
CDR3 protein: CASSEVVRELFF

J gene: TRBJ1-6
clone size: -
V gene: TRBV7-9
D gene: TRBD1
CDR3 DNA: TGTGCCAGCAGCCCTCAGCCCGGACAGGGGGCCTCCTATAATTCACCCCTCCACTTT
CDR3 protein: CASSPQPGQGASYNSPLHF

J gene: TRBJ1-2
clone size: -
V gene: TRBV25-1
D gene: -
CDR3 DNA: TGTGCCAGCAGTGACTCGGGACGGATAATGAGCTACACCTTC
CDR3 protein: CASSDSGRIMSYTF

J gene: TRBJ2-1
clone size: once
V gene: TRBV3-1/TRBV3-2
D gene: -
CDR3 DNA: TGTGCCAGCAGCTCAACCCCAAGGGACAATGAGCAGTTCTTC
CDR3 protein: CASSSTPRDNEQFF

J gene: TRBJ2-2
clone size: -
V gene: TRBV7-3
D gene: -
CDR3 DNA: TGTGCCAGCAGCTTGGGCACCTCCGGCGGGGAGCTGTTTTTT
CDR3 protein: CASSLGTSGGELFF

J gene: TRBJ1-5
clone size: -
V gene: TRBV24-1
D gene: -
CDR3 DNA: TGTGCCACCAGTAGGCTAACGAGTAGGGACCCGAATTATAGCAATCAGCCCCAGCATTTT
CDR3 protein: CATSRLTSRDPNYSNQPQHF

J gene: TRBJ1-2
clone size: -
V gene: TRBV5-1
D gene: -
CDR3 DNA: TGCGCCAGCGCGGAGGGCTGGAGTGGCTACACCTTC
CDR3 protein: CASAEGWSGYTF

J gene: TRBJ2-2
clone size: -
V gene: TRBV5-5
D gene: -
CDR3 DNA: TGTGCCAGCAGCTTGCTAAACACCGGGGAGCTGTTTTTT
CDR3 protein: CASSLLNTGELFF

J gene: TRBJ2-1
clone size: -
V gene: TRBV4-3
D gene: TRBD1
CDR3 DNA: TGCGCCAGCAGCCAAGATCGCAGGGGGTTTTACAATGAGCAGTTCTTC
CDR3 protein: CASSQDRRGFYNEQFF

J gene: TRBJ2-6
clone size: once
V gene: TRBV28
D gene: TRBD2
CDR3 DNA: TGTGCCAGCAGTGCACTCGGCTATGCGGGAGGTTCTGGGGCCAACGTCCTGACTTTC
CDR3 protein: CASSALGYAGGSGANVLTF

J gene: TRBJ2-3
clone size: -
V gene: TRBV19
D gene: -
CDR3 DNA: TGTGCCAGTAGTACCAAGCGGAGCACAGATACGCAGTATTTT
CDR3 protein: CASSTKRSTDTQYF

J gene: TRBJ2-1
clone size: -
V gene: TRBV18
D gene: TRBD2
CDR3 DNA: TGTGCCAGCTCAACTAGCGGGTTTAGAGTCAATGAGCAGTTCTTC
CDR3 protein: CASSTSGFRVNEQFF

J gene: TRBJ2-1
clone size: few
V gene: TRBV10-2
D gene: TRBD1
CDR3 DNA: TGCGCCAGCAGGCCCCGACAGGGATACAATGAGCAGTTCTTC
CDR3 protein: CASRPRQGYNEQFF

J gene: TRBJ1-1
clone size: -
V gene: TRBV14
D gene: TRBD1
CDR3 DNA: TGTGCCAGCAGCCGCACAGGGGCGATCAACACTGAAGCTTTCTTT
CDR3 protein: CASSRTGAINTEAFF

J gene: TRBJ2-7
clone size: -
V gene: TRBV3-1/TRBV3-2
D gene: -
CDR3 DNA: TGTGCCAGCAATGGCCCCCGCTCCTACGAGCAGTACTTC
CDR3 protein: CASNGPRSYEQYF

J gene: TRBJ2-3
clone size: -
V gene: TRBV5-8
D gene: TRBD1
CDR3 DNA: TGTGCCAGCAGACCGGGACAGACGATCACAGATACGCAGTATTTT
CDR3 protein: CASRPGQTITDTQYF

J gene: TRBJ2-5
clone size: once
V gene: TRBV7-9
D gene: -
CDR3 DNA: TGTGCCAGCAGCTTCTCACTACAAGAGACCCAGTACTTC
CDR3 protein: CASSFSLQETQYF

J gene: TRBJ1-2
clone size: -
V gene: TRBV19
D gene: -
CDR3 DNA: TGTGCCAGTAGGTCTGGACAGTCCGGCTCCCTCTATGGCTACACCTTC
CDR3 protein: CASRSGQSGSLYGYTF

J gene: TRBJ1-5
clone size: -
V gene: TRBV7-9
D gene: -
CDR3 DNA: TGTGCCAGCAGCCCGGACAGCCAACCCCAGCATTTT
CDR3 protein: CASSPDSQPQHF

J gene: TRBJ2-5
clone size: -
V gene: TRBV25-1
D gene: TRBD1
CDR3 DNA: TGTGCCACCATAGGGAATACGGACAGGGCTTGGGGAGAGACCCAGTACTTC
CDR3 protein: CATIGNTDRAWGETQYF

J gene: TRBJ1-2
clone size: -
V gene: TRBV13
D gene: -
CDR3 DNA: TGTGCCAGCACTGCTGGGGGTTCCGTCTACACCTTC
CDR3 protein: CASTAGGSVYTF

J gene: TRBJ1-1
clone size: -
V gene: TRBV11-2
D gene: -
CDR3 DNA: TGTGCCAGCAGCCCCGGGGGGGGTACCCGGGGCACTGAAGCTTTCTTT
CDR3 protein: CASSPGGGTRGTEAFF

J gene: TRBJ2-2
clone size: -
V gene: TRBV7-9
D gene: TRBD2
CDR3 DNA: TGTGCCAGCAGCTTCGGACTAGCGGATCCTTGGAGGGAGCTGTTTTTT
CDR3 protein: CASSFGLADPWRELFF

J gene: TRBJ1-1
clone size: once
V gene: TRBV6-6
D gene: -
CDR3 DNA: TGTGCCAGCAGTTACCAAGCCACTGAAGCTTTCTTT
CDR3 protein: CASSYQATEAFF

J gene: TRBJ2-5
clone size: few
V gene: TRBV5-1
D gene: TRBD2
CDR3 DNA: TGCGCCAGCAGCTTGGCGGGGACTAACCAAGAGACCCAGTACTTC
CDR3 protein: CASSLAGTNQETQYF

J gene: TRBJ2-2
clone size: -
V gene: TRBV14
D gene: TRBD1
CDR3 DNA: TGTGCCAGCAGCCAAGATAAAAGGACAGGGGGCCCTTCGAACACCGGGGAGCTGTTTTTT
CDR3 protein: CASSQDKRTGGPSNTGELFF

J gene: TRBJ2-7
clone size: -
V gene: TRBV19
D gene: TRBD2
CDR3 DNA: TGTGCCAGTAGTATCAAACCATCCAGCGGGGGGGGCGACGAGCAGTACTTC
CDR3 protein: CASSIKPSSGGGDEQYF

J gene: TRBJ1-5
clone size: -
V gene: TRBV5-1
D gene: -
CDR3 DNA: TGCGCCAGCAGACCCGGGGACCCCGGGGGCGATCAGCCCCAGCATTTT
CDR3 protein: CASRPGDPGGDQPQHF

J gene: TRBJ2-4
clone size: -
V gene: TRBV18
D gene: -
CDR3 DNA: TGTGCCAGCTCACCGGAGCCCCATGGTGCCAAAAACATTCAGTACTTC
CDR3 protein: CASSPEPHGAKNIQYF

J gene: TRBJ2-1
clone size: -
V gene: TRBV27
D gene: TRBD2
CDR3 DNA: TGTGCCAGCAGTCTAACTAGCGTCCCCTACAATGAGCAGTTCTTC
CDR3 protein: CASSLTSVPYNEQFF

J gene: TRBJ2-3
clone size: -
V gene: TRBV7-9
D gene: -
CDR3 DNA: TGTGCCAGCAGCTTAGGGGGGCATGGAGATACGCAGTATTTT
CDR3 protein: CASSLGGHGDTQYF

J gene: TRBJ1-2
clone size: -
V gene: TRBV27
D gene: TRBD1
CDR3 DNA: TGTGCCAGCAGTTCCATGACAGGGTTCTGCGGCTACACCTTC
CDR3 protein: CASSSMTGFCGYTF

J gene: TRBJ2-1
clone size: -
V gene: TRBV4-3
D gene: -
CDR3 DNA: TGCGCCAGCAGCCGAACAGGGAATGAGCAGTTCTTC
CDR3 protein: CASSRTGNEQFF

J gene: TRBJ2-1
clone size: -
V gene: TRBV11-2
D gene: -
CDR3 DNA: TGTGCCAGCAGCTTAAGTCCGGGGAGGCTCGGAAAGCAGTTCTTC
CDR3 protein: CASSLSPGRLGKQFF

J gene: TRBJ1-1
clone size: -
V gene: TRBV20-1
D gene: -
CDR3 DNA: TGCAGGGAAAACACTGAAGCTTTCTTT
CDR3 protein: CRENTEAFF